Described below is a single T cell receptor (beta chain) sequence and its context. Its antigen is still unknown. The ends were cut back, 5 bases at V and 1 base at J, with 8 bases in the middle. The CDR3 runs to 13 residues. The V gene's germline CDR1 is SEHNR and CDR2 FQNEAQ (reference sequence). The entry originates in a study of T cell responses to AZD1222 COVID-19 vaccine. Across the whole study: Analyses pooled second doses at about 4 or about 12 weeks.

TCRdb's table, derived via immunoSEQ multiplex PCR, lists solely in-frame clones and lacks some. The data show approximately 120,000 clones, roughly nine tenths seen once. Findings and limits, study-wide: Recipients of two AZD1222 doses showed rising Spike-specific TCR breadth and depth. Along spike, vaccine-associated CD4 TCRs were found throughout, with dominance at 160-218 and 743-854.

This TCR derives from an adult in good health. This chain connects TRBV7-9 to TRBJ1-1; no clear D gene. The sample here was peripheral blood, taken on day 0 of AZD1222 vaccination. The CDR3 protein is CASSLWANTEAFF. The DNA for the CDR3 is TGTGCCAGCAGCCTTTGGGCGAACACTGAAGCTTTCTTT.